The 5 T cell receptor beta chains below all came from one sample that was sequenced in a study of spatial heterogeneity in lung cancer. TCRdb re-analysed the 5' RACE reads in MiXCR, keeping a single row per CDR3 protein. The sample contains about 120,000 distinct CDR3 sequences, about 12% of which appear only once. Time point noted: blood at routine non-recurrence follow-up after resection. The input material, whole RNA from tumor, nontumor lung or frozen PBMC, was sequenced unsorted. This sample comprised PBMCs, obtained at follow-up. These receptors were collected from a male donor with early-stage non-small cell lung cancer.

This clonotype was seen repeatedly, ten times or more. The J gene is TRBJ2-1, the V gene TRBV20-1, with D possibly TRBD2 on 6 matching bases. The ends were cut back, 3 bases at V and 7 bases at J, with 16 bases in the middle. Germline V gene data show CDR1 as DFQATT and CDR2 as SNEGSKA (reference sequence). The CDR3 covers 14 residues. The DNA of the CDR3 is TGCAGTGCTAGGGCCGGGACTTTCGGAAATGAGCAGTTCTTC. Protein product: CSARAGTFGNEQFF.

The chain couples TRBV19 to TRBJ1-4, with a tentative D call TRBD1 (6 bases). The V gene lost 6 bases and the J gene lost 6 bases, with 17 bases spanning the gap. This CDR3 is built from 15 residues. CDR1 is LNHDA, CDR2 SQIVND, per germline (reference sequence). The CDR3 loop reads CASSLSPRTDEKLFF. Written as DNA, the CDR3 is TGTGCCAGTAGCCTAAGTCCTCGGACAGATGAAAAACTGTTTTTT. Full variable domain (remainder filled in from reference TRBV19 and TRBJ1-4): DGGITQSPKYLFRKEGQNVTLSCEQNLNHDAMYWYRQDPGQGLRLIYYSQIVNDFQKGDIAEGYSVSREKKESFPLTVTSAQKNPTAFYLCASSLSPRTDEKLFFGSGTQLSVL.

This clonotype was detected many times. The genes are TRBV20-1 and TRBJ1-5, with 7 bases lining up with TRBD1. Germline CDR1 and CDR2: DFQATT and SNEGSKA (reference sequence). The CDR3 sequence is 15 residues long. J gave up 6 bases and V 7 bases, and 15 bases lay outside the gene matches. CDR3 in amino acids: CSGSGGASVGQPQHF. The CDR3 DNA sequence: TGCAGTGGTTCAGGGGGGGCGTCAGTTGGTCAGCCCCAGCATTTT.

This clonotype appeared many times. J is TRBJ2-3 and V is TRBV7-9; D remains ambiguous. The germline CDR1 and CDR2 sequences are SEHNR and FQNEAQ (reference sequence). Trimming cost V 6 bases and J 0 bases, with 1 base left between them. The CDR3 has 11 residues. The CDR3 region has the DNA TGTGCCAGCAGAAGCACAGATACGCAGTATTTT. Amino acids: CASRSTDTQYF.

The chain joins TRBV7-2 to TRBJ1-2; no reliable D call. CDR3 size: 15 residues. The V gene lost 1 base and the J gene lost 10 bases, with 19 bases spanning the gap. The germline V gene encodes CDR1 SGHTA and CDR2 FQGNSA. The CDR3 region has the DNA TGTGCCAGCAGCTTAGACCTTGGCGCGCAGATTTCCTACACCTTC. Protein product: CASSLDLGAQISYTF.